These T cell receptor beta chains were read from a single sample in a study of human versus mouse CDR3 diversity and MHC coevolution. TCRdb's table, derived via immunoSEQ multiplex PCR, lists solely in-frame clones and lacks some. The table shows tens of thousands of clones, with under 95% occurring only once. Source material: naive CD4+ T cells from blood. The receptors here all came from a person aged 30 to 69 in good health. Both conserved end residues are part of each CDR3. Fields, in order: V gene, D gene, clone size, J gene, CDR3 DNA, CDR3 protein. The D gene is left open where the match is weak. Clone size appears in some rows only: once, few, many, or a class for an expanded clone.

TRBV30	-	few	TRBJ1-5	TGTGCCTGGAGTGAAATACAGGGCAATCAGCCCCAGCATTTT	CAWSEIQGNQPQHF
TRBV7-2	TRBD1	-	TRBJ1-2	TGTGCCAGCAGCGGCGGACCGGGGACAGGGAGGTTATTTGGCTACACCTTC	CASSGGPGTGRLFGYTF
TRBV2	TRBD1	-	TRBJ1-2	TGTGCCAGCAGTACAGGGGGGTCCAACACCTTC	CASSTGGSNTF
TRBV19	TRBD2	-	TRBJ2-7	TGTGCCACCCAGAGGGCTAGCGGAGACTACGAGCAGTACTTC	CATQRASGDYEQYF
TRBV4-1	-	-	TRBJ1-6	TGCGCCAGCAGCCAAGATACGGGGTCTTATAATTCACCCCTCCACTTT	CASSQDTGSYNSPLHF
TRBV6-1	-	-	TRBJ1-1	TGTGCCAGCAGTGAAGGGACTGGGAACACTGAAGCTTTCTTT	CASSEGTGNTEAFF
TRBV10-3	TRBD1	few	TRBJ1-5	TGTGCCATCAGTGAGGGGACAGAAAGCAATCAGCCCCAGCATTTT	CAISEGTESNQPQHF
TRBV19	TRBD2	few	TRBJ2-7	TGTGCCAGTAGATCGGGGACTAGCGGAACCTACGAGCAGTACTTC	CASRSGTSGTYEQYF
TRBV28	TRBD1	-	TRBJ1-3	TGTGCCACCCGCAGTAATCCGGGACAGTCCTCCTCTGGAAACACCATATATTTT	CATRSNPGQSSSGNTIYF
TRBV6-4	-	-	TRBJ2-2	TGTGCCAGCAGTGACCGCGGGGCAACCGGGGAGCTGTTTTTT	CASSDRGATGELFF
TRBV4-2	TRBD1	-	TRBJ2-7	TGTGCCAGCAGCCAGGGACAGGGGGTCTACGAGCAGTACTTC	CASSQGQGVYEQYF
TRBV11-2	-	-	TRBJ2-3	TGTGCCAGCAGCTTAACGGGGGAGCCCACAGATACGCAGTATTTT	CASSLTGEPTDTQYF
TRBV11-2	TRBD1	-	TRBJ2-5	TGTGCCAGCAGCTCCTACAGGGGACGGGAGACCCAGTACTTC	CASSSYRGRETQYF
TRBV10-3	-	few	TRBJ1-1	TGTGCCATCAGTGAGACCGGGACAAACAAAATGAACACTGAAGCTTTCTTT	CAISETGTNKMNTEAFF
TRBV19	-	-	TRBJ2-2	TGTGCCAGTAGTATAGGCACAAACACCGGGGAGCTGTTTTTT	CASSIGTNTGELFF
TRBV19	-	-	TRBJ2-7	TGTGCCAGTAGTAGAGCCGGGACGGGGGTCTACGAGCAGTACTTC	CASSRAGTGVYEQYF